The text below deals with one TCR beta chain. Its specificity is not known. A much larger clone lies one base from this, so it may be a read error. The data stem from a study of regulatory T cells in long-lasting Graves disease. Study-wide results and limits: Among the persistent patients, approximately 2,900 public clonotypes were shared, more than the 750 to 1,000 shared among new patients. Sample size was small, which may have lowered accuracy.

Combining iRepertoire HTBI primers with Arm-PCR of CDR3 regions, the authors built TCR beta libraries. TCRdb reprocessed the multiplex PCR reads via MiXCR and lists one record per CDR3 protein. The repertoire holds around 250,000 distinct CDR3 sequences, with roughly 18% as singletons. Time point in this sample: newly diagnosed GD, antithyroid drugs for less than 3 months. PBMCs were the source of the RNA used for TCR sequencing. Sequences were derived from peripheral blood mononuclear cells (PBMCs), sampled at new diagnosis, from a patient treated with antithyroid drugs. This sequence was found in a female donor with Graves disease.

The CDR3 spells CASSFLDRGRTQYF. The CDR3 DNA is TGTGCCAGCAGTTTCCTGGACAGGGGGCGGACCCAGTACTTC. V gene TRBV6-2 or TRBV6-3 combines with J gene TRBJ2-5, with 11 positions matching TRBD1. V was clipped by 4 bases and J by 7 bases; unmatched bases: 5. CDR3 length equals 14 residues. Germline CDR1 is MNHEY and CDR2 is SVGEGT.